The sequence of this TCR beta chain was determined in a study of blood T cells in healthy people across ages. Study results and limitations: More naive CD4+ cells and higher diversity marked long-lived donors relative to aged donors.

A second PCR, run for roughly 7 to 12 cycles, used a sample-barcoded 5' primer plus a J-beta primer mix. MiXCR, run by TCRdb on the 5' RACE reads, gives a single entry per CDR3 protein. The sample shows roughly 860,000 distinct CDR3 sequences, 62% of them seen only once. PBMCs were isolated at a quantity of at least 6 million per sample. The CDR3 covers 16 residues. The ends were cut back, 0 bases at V and 1 base at J, with 13 bases in the middle. The V gene's germline CDR1 is SGDLS and CDR2 YYNGEE. As for this clonotype: Its antigen is unidentified.

This chain connects TRBV9 to TRBJ2-5; D uncertain. The receptor was derived from a man under 40 in good health. Sequencing used blood. The CDR3 sequence: CASSVGLELVQETQYF. The CDR3 nucleotides are TGTGCCAGCAGCGTAGGTCTAGAATTGGTCCAAGAGACCCAGTACTTC. Using reference TRBV9 and TRBJ2-5 for the parts outside the CDR3, the full variable domain is DSGVTQTPKHLITATGQRVTLRCSPRSGDLSVYWYQQSLDQGLQFLIQYYNGEERAKGNILERFSAQQFPDLHSELNLSSLELGDSALYFCASSVGLELVQETQYFGPGTRLLVL.